The sample holds a few counts of the clone carrying this TCR beta chain. Germline V CDR1 and CDR2: DFQATT, SNEGSKA (reference sequence). The CDR3 contains 16 residues. The V segment lost 1 base and the J segment 4 bases; nucleotides outside the gene matches: 11. This sample was included in a study of blood T cells in healthy people across ages. Each sample provided at least 5.5 micrograms of extracted total RNA. A second PCR, run for about 6 to 11 cycles, used a sample-barcoded 5' primer plus a J-beta primer mix. TCRdb reprocessed the 5' RACE reads with MiXCR, giving one entry per CDR3 protein. Of about 1.4 million distinct CDR3 sequences detected, roughly 60% appear once; the ten largest clones hold approximately 7%.

This chain links TRBV20-1 with TRBJ2-7; 9 bases agree with TRBD2. Material for sequencing was blood. The receptor's source is a man younger than 35 in good health. The CDR3 nucleotides read TGCAGTGCTAGAGCGCCAGCGGGGGGACTTATTTACGAGCAGTACTTC. The encoded protein is CSARAPAGGLIYEQYF.